Below, 10 T cell receptor beta chains from the same sample are listed, as sequenced in a study of T-cell memory formation after mild COVID-19. Each CDR3 protein is one row after TCRdb ran MiXCR on the 5' RACE reads. The sample carries around 340,000 distinct CDR3 sequences, roughly 13% recorded once. The specimen sequenced was PBMCs or a T cell subset sorted from them (not recorded which). All receptors come from a man younger than 35 who had mild COVID-19 (a few samples of this study predate the infection). Cell type and time point are not known.

This clonotype was found many times. V is TRBV7-9 and J is TRBJ1-2, with D tentatively TRBD1 (5 bases). The ends were cut back, 7 bases at V and 8 bases at J, with 20 bases in the middle. Looked up from germline, CDR1 is SEHNR and CDR2 is FQNEAQ (reference sequence). The CDR3 loop spans 14 amino acids. The CDR3 DNA sequence: TGTGCCAGCACCATCACCGGGACCTTAGGCGGCTACACCTTC. It codes for CASTITGTLGGYTF.

The chain is built from TRBV7-3 and TRBJ1-1; TRBD1 matches at 8 bases. The CDR3 is 17 residues long. V was pared by 5 bases and J by 1 base, with 12 bases of the junction left unmatched. Germline assignment: CDR1 SGHTA and CDR2 FQGTGA. The CDR3 sequence: CASSGDRSGGANTEAFF. In nucleotides, the CDR3 is TGTGCCAGCAGCGGGGACAGGTCGGGTGGGGCGAACACTGAAGCTTTCTTT.

The V gene is TRBV20-1, the J gene TRBJ1-2; unclear D gene. CDR3 length: 14 residues. From germline, CDR1 is DFQATT and CDR2 SNEGSKA (reference sequence). Trimming left V 3 bases short and J 2 bases short, with 13 bases between. CDR3 bases: TGCAGTGCTAGTTATTACGGTTTGAACTATGGCTACACCTTC. Its protein is CSASYYGLNYGYTF.

This clonotype was seen repeatedly, ten times or more. The chain is built from TRBV5-1 and TRBJ1-6; a possible D gene is TRBD1 (6 bases). Germline V gives CDR1 SGHRS, CDR2 YFSETQ. There are 17 residues in the CDR3. V lost 0 bases, J lost 4 bases, and 14 bases lay in between. The CDR3 sequence: CASSLEVTGFYNSPLHF. The CDR3 bases are TGCGCCAGCAGCTTGGAGGTGACAGGATTTTATAATTCACCCCTCCACTTT.

The V call is TRBV20-1, the J call TRBJ1-6; 7 bases line up with TRBD1. V was pared by 6 bases and J by 0 bases, with 8 bases of the junction left unmatched. CDR3 length: 16 residues. Germline V gene sequence: CDR1 DFQATT, CDR2 SNEGSKA (reference sequence). The CDR3 protein is CSARQGVVSYNSPLHF. The CDR3 DNA follows: TGCAGTGCCAGACAGGGAGTGGTCTCCTATAATTCACCCCTCCACTTT.

The J gene is TRBJ2-3, the V gene TRBV10-1, with TRBD1 identical over 9 bases. The CDR3 length is 16 residues. The germline CDR1 and CDR2 sequences are WNHNN and SYGVQD (reference sequence). J gave up 6 bases and V 3 bases, and 10 bases lay outside the gene matches. Here the CDR3 DNA reads TGCGCCAGCAGTGACGTGGGGGACAGGGATCCCGATACGCAGTATTTT. It specifies CASSDVGDRDPDTQYF.

The V call is TRBV7-3, the J call TRBJ2-1; D may be TRBD1 (5 bases). Looked up from germline, CDR1 is SGHTA and CDR2 is FQGTGA. The V end was cut by 4 bases, the J end by 6 bases, with 13 bases between. There are 14 residues in the CDR3. The DNA for the CDR3 is TGTGCCAGCAGCTCCCCGACAGACTCCAATGAGCAGTTCTTC. This translates into CASSSPTDSNEQFF.

The chain combines TRBV5-4 with TRBJ2-1, with 13 bases aligning to TRBD2. V lost 6 bases, J lost 5 bases, and 5 bases stayed unmatched. This CDR3 is 15 amino acids long. Germline-derived CDR1 and CDR2 are SGHNT and YYREEE (reference sequence). The CDR3 DNA is TGTGCCAGCAACCTGGGGACTAGCGGGAACAATGAGCAGTTCTTC. Translating gives CASNLGTSGNNEQFF.

This rearrangement joins TRBV7-8 to TRBJ2-7, with TRBD1 matching over 7 bases. The V and J ends lost 5 bases and 4 bases, in that order; junction bases with no gene match: 8. Per germline, CDR1 SGHVS and CDR2 FQNEAQ. This CDR3 is 14 amino acids long. The DNA for the CDR3 is TGTGCCAGCAGCCCGACAGGGTTCGGTTACGAGCAGTACGTC. It specifies CASSPTGFGYEQYV.

The sample holds a few counts of this clonotype. The V gene is TRBV7-3, the J gene TRBJ2-2; D not resolved. This CDR3 has 16 residues. CDR1 is SGHTA and CDR2 is FQGTGA in the germline V gene. Trimming cost V 5 bases and J 0 bases, with 13 bases left between them. In DNA, the CDR3 is TGTGCCAGCAGCCCTGCACCTATTTCGAACACCGGGGAGCTGTTTTTT. Its protein is CASSPAPISNTGELFF.